These T cell receptor beta chains were read from a single sample in a study of regulatory dendritic cells for organ transplantation. The table came from immunoSEQ multiplex PCR; TCRdb's copy has only in-frame clones and leaves some out. The sample yields roughly 27,000 clones, over 75% seen once. The sample was memory CD4+ T cells from blood. These receptors originate from a human donor in good health. Both conserved end residues are part of each CDR3.

>TRBV6-6
CASSYSGGGAVEQYF
>TRBV20-1
CSARLTGEQYF
>TRBV6-1
CASSEGSPLAKNIQYF
>TRBV4-3
CASSQRTPGRGGYTF
>TRBV5-1
CASSRGARSAEAFF
>TRBV5-1
CASSFNPGTDYGYTF
>TRBV9
CASSVGPDQHQNGELFF
>TRBV7-9
CASSLGHTDTQYF
>TRBV4-2
CASSQAGTRGNEQFF
>TRBV7-3
CASSLRNAGAQFF
>TRBV6-4
CASSDSGDMNTGELFF
>TRBV27
CARAGTPQETQYF
>TRBV7-2
CASSFSSWETQYF
>TRBV28
CASSFPQELGLAGQSSYNEQFF
>TRBV7-2
CASSPTSGTGELFF
>TRBV6-6
CASSYRGGGEQYF
>TRBV6-5
CASRRSADYEQYF
>TRBV6-5
CASHPTGVRLTEAFF
>TRBV6-6
CASSALDTHNSPLHF
>TRBV10-3
CAISESLGEPEQFF
>TRBV7-9
CASSRRRTSGSSYNEQFF
>TRBV11-3
CASSLGRGTDTQYF
>TRBV18
CASSPYGRAAPGEQYF
>TRBV6-5
CASSYGSWNSPLHF
>TRBV19
CASWYGGSGTGELFF
>TRBV10-3
CAIGQSEQYF
>TRBV18
CASSTGLGTQYF
>TRBV19
CASSRSLGANVLTF
>TRBV4-3
CASSQWTSGGGTDTQYF
>TRBV15
CATSRKGQDTEAFF
>TRBV5-4
CASSPPSGGAPETQYF
>TRBV29-1
CSVTGTTSEQYF
>TRBV6-5
CASSYFAERETQYF
>TRBV4-2
CASSQPNRGTGELFF
>TRBV6-1
CASSEGGSGFYEQYF
>TRBV15
CATSRDLGVTEAFF
>TRBV2
CAGGLAGADTQYF
>TRBV28
CASSPKLSYGYTF
>TRBV30
CAWSAGLEETQYF
>TRBV28
CASSPPYNEQFF
>TRBV5-5
CASSLGGLASGKGQETQYF
>TRBV7-7
CASSQGVAQYF
>TRBV7-8
CASSLLRSTNEKLFF
>TRBV5-1
CASSPGAIFSETQYF
>TRBV27
CASSPDRVTSYEQYF
>TRBV12-1
CASSERDPTDTQYF
>TRBV9
CASSVGGAGADGELFF
>TRBV6-1
CASREGVSGETQYF
>TRBV13
CASSLGRFQSTDTQYF
>TRBV4-3
CASSQGLAEYQETQYF
>TRBV4-3
CASSQEFGSGITGELFF
>TRBV7-2
CASSYTGLNTIYF